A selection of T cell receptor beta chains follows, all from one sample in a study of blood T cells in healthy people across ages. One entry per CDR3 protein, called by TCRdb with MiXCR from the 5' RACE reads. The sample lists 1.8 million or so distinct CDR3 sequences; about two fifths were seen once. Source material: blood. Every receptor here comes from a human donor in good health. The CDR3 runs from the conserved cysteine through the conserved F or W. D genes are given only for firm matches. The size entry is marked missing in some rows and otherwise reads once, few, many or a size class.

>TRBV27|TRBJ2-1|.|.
TGTGCCAGCAGGCTCAGAACTAACTCCTACAATGAGCAGTTCTTC
CASRLRTNSYNEQFF
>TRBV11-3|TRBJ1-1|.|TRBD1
TGTGCCAGCAGCATACAGGGGGCACCTCTAGAAGCTTTCTTT
CASSIQGAPLEAFF
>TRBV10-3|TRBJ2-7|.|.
TGTGCCATCAGTGAGCATCCCTGGGAGCAGTACTTC
CAISEHPWEQYF
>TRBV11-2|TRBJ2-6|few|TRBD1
TGTGCCAGCAGCTCCCTACCTACAGGGGGCAATGGGGCCAACGTCCTGACTTTC
CASSSLPTGGNGANVLTF
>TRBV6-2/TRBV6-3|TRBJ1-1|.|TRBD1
TGTGCCAGCAGTTATCTCCCCGGGACAGGTAAAGCTTTCTTT
CASSYLPGTGKAFF
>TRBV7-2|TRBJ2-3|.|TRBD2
TGTGCCAGCAGATCCGGGACTAGCGCAGATACGCAGTATTTT
CASRSGTSADTQYF
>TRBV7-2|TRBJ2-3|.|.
TGTGCCAGCAGCTTTCGGCAATACAATACGCAGTATTTT
CASSFRQYNTQYF
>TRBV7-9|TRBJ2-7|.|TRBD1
TGTGCCAGCAGCTTAAGGACAGGGAAGAACGAGCAGTACTTC
CASSLRTGKNEQYF
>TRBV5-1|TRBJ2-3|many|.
TGCGCCAGCAGCCCCGCCATCTTAGGCACAGATACGCAGTATTTT
CASSPAILGTDTQYF
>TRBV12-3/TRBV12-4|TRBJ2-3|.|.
TGTGCCAGCAGTTTGACTAGTCAAACCTTAGATACGCAGTATTTT
CASSLTSQTLDTQYF
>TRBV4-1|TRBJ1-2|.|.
TGCGCCAGCCTTAGACAGCCCCAGGGTAACTATGGCTACACCTTC
CASLRQPQGNYGYTF
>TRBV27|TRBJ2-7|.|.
TGTGCCAGCAGCCTAACGGGAATCGGCATGTACGAGCAGTACTTC
CASSLTGIGMYEQYF
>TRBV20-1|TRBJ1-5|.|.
TGCAGTGCTAGAGCAATGAATAGCAATCAGCCCCAGCATTTT
CSARAMNSNQPQHF
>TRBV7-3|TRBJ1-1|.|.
TGTAGCCAGCCCCTCCCGGGAGGGTTCATGAACACTGAAGCTTTCTTT
CSQPLPGGFMNTEAFF
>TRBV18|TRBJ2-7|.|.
TGTGCCAGCTCACCACCTCGGGGACTTGCGTTGGACGAGCAGTACTTC
CASSPPRGLALDEQYF
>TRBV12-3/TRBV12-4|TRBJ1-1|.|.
TGTGCCAACAGTACAATAGTGGGGGAGGTAGCTTTCTTT
CANSTIVGEVAFF
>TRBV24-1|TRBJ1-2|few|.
TGTGCCACCAGTGATTTTGAGGGGCACTATGGCTACACCTTC
CATSDFEGHYGYTF
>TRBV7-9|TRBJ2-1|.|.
TGTGCCAGCAGCTTACCCCCAACTAGCATCTACAATGAGCAGTTCTTC
CASSLPPTSIYNEQFF
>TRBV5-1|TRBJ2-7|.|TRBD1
TGCGCCAGCAGCGAGAGACAGGGTGGCTCCTACGAGCAGTACTTC
CASSERQGGSYEQYF
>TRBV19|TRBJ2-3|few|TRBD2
TGTGCCAGTAGTACCTCCCAGCGGGGGGGGACAGATACGCAGTATTTT
CASSTSQRGGTDTQYF
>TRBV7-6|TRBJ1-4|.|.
TGTGCCAGCAGCTTCGGAGATGAAAAACGGTTTTTT
CASSFGDEKRFF
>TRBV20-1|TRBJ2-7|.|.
TGCAGTGCAGCTTCAAGGGCGGGCCACGAGCAGTACTTC
CSAASRAGHEQYF
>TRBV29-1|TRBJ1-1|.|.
TGCAGCGCTTCGCGGTCGGGTCGTTCCGGGACTGAAGCTTTCTTT
CSASRSGRSGTEAFF
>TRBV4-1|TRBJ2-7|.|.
TGCGCCAGCAGCCAAGAGGGGGCTGTAATATCCTACGAGCAGTACTTC
CASSQEGAVISYEQYF
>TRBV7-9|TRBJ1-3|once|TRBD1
TGTGCCAGCAGCCCGGACAGGCTCGCCGGAAACACCATATATTTT
CASSPDRLAGNTIYF
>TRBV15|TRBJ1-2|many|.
TGTGCCACCAGCAGAGGCTATGGCTACACCTTC
CATSRGYGYTF
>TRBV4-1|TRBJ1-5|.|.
TGCGCCAGCAGCCAAGTAAGGGTTGGTCAGCCCCAGCATTTT
CASSQVRVGQPQHF
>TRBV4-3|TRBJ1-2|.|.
TGCGCCAGCAGCTCCAAGGGGGGTGGCTACACCTTC
CASSSKGGGYTF
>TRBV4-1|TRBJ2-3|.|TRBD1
TGCGCCAGCAGCCGGGGACAGAAGGACACAGATACGCAGTATTTT
CASSRGQKDTDTQYF
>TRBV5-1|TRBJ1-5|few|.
TGCGCCAGCAGCTTGGCCCCCCAGGGTGGTAATCAGCCCCAGCATTTT
CASSLAPQGGNQPQHF
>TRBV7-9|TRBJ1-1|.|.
TGTGCCAGCGCGGTAACCGAAACGAACACTGAAGCTTTCTTT
CASAVTETNTEAFF
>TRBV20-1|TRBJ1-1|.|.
TGCAGTGCGGGGCGGGATAGGGCTGAAGCTTTCTTT
CSAGRDRAEAFF
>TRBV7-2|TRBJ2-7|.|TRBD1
TGTGCCAGCAGCCCCTCTGTGTGGGACAGTATCTACGAGCAGTACTTC
CASSPSVWDSIYEQYF
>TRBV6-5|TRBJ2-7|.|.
TGTGCCAGTAGTTACAAGCCTAGCCCATCCTACGAGCAGTACTTC
CASSYKPSPSYEQYF
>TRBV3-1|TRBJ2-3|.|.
TGTGCCAGCAGCCAAGATTGGGCTAGCGCAACGGATACGCAGTATTTT
CASSQDWASATDTQYF
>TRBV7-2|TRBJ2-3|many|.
TGTGCCAGCAGCTTAGCGTGGGGGGATACGCAGTATTTT
CASSLAWGDTQYF
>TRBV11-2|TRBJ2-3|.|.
TGTGCCAGCAGCTTCCCGGGAAATACGCAGTATTTT
CASSFPGNTQYF
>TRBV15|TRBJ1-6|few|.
TGTGCCACCAGCAGCCGGGGCCCGAGCCTCTCACCCCTCCACTTT
CATSSRGPSLSPLHF
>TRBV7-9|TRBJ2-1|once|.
TGTGCCAGCAGCTTGGGGTCGGGGATTTTTGGGAATGAGCAGTTCTTC
CASSLGSGIFGNEQFF
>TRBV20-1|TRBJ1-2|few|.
TGCAGTGCTAGGCCGACATTTGGGGGCCTGGCGGGCTACACCTTC
CSARPTFGGLAGYTF
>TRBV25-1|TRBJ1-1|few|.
TGTGCCAGCAGTGAAGAAGGGATCCTTGGCACTGAAGCTTTCTTT
CASSEEGILGTEAFF
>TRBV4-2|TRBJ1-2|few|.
TGTGCCAGCAGCCAAGTCCTAGGGGTTGATGGCTACACCTTC
CASSQVLGVDGYTF
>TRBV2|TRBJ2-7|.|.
TGTGCCAGCAGTGAACAACGGGGGAGCGTCGAGCAGTACTTC
CASSEQRGSVEQYF
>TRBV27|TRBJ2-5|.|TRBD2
TGTGCCAGCAGCCTGGGACTAGCGGCGGGAGAGACTCAGTACTTC
CASSLGLAAGETQYF
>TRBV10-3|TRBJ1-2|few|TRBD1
TGTGCCATCAGTGAGGACAGGGGCGACTATGGCTACACCTTC
CAISEDRGDYGYTF
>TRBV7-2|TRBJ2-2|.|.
TGTGCCAGCAGCTTTTACGGGGCCGAGGAGCTGTTTTTT
CASSFYGAEELFF
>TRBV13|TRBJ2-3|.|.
TGTGCCAGCAGCCCGGCGGGGGCATTAGATACGCAGTATTTT
CASSPAGALDTQYF
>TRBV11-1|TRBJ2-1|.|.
TGTGCCAGCAAAAAGGACAGCTACAATGAGCAGTTCTTC
CASKKDSYNEQFF